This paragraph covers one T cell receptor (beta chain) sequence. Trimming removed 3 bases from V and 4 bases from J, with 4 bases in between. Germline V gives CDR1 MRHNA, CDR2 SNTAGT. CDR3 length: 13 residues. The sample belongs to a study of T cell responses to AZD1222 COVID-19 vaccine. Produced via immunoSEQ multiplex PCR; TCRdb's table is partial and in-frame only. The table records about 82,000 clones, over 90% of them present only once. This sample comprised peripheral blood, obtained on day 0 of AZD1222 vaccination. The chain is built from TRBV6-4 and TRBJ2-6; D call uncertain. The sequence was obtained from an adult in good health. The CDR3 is CASSERGANVLTF. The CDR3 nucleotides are TGTGCCAGCAGTGAAAGGGGGGCCAACGTCCTGACTTTC.